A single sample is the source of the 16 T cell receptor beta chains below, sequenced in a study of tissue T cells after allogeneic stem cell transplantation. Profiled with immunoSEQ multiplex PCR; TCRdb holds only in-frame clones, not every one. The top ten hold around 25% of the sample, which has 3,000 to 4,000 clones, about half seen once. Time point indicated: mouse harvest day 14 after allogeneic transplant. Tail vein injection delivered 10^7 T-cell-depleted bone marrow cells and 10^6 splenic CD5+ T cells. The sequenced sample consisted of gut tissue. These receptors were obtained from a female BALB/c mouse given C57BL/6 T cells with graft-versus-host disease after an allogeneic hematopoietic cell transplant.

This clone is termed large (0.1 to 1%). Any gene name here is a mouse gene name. CDR3 loop: CASLTGSQNTLYF. Partial CDR3 DNA: TGTGCCAGCCTCACTGGGAGTCAAAACACCTTGTAC. The chain uses TRBV4 and TRBJ2-4, with D possibly TRBD2 on 6 matching bases. The read terminates 1 residue before the CDR3 end, so the remaining end is supplied by the germline J gene. CDR1 LGHDT and CDR2 YNNKQL come from the germline V gene (reference sequence). The CDR3 is 13 residues long. V dropped 8 bases and J dropped 0 bases, with 9 bases sitting between them.

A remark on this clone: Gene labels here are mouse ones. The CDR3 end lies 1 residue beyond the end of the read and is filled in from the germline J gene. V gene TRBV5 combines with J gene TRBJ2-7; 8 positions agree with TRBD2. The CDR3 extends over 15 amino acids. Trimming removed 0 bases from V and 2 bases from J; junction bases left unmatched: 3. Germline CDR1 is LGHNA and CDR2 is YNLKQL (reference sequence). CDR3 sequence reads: CASSQDGGGPYEQYF. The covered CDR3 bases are TGTGCCAGCAGCCAAGACGGGGGGGGCCCCTATGAACAGTAC.

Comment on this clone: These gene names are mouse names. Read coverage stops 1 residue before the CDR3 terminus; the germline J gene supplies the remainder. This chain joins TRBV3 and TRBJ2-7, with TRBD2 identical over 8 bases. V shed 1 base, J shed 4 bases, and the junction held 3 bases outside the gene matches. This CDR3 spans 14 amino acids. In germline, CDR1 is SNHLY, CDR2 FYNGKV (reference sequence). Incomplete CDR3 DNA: TGTGCCAGCAGCTTAGGGACTGGGCGATATGAACAGTAC. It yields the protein CASSLGTGRYEQY. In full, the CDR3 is CASSLGTGRYEQYF.

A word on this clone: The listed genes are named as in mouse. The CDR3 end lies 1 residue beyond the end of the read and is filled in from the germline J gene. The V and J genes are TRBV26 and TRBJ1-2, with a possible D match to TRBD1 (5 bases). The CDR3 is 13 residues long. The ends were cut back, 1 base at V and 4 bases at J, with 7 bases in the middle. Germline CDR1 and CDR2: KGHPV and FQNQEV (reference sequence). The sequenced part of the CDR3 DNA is TGTGCCAGCAGTCTGTTTCAGGGCTCCGACTACACC. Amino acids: CASSLFQGSDYT. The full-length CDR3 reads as CASSLFQGSDYTF.

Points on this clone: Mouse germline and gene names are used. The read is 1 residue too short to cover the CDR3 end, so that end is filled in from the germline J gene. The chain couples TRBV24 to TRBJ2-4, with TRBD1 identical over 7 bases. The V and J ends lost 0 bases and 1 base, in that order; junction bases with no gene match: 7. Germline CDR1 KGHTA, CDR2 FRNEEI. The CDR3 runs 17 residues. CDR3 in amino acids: CASSLYRQGEGQNTLYF. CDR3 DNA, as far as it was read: TGTGCCAGCAGTCTGTATAGGCAGGGGGAGGGTCAAAACACCTTGTAC.

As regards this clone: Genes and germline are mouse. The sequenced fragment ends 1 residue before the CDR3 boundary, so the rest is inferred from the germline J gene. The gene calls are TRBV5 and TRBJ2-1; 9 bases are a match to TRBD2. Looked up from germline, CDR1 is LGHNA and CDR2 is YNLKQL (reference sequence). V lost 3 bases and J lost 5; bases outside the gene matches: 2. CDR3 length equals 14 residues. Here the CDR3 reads CASSQRLGDAEQFF. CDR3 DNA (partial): TGTGCCAGCAGCCAGCGACTGGGGGATGCTGAGCAGTTC.

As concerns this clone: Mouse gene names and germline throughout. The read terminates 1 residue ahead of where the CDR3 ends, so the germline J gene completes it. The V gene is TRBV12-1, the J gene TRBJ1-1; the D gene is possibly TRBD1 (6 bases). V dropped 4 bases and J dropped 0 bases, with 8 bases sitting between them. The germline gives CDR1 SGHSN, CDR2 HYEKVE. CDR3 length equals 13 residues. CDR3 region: CASSGQANTEVFF. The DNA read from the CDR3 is TGTGCCAGCTCGGGACAAGCAAACACAGAAGTCTTC.

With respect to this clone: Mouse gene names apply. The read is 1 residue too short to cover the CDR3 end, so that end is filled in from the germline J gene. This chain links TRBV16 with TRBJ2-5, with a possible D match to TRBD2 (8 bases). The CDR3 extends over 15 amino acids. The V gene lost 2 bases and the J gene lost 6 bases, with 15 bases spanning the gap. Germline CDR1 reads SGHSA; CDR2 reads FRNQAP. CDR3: CASSLIRGGRDTQYF. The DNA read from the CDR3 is TGTGCAAGCAGCTTAATCAGGGGGGGCCGGGACACCCAGTAC.

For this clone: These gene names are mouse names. The CDR3 spells CASKGRSYEQYF. CDR3 DNA, as far as it was read: TGTGCCAGCAAGGGACGGTCCTATGAACAGTAC. The chain couples TRBV13-1 to TRBJ2-7, with D perhaps assigned TRBD1 or TRBD2 (5 bases each). The read is 1 residue too short to cover the CDR3 end, so that end is filled in from the germline J gene. CDR3 length: 12 amino acids. The germline V gene has CDR1 NSHNY and CDR2 SYGAGN. V was clipped by 6 bases and J by 1 base, with 8 bases between them.

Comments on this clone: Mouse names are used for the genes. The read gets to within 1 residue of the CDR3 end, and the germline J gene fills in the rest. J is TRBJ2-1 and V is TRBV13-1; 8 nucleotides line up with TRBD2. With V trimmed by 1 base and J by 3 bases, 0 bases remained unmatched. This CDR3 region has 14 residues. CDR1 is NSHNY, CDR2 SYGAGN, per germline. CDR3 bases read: TGTGCCAGCAGTGATACTGGGGGCTATGCTGAGCAGTTC. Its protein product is CASSDTGGYAEQF. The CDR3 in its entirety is CASSDTGGYAEQFF.

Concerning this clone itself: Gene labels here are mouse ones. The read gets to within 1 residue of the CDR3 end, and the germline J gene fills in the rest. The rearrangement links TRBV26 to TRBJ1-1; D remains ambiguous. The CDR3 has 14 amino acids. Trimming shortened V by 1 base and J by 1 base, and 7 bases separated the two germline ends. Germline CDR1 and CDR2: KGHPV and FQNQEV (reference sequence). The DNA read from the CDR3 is TGTGCCAGCAGTCTGTGGGGAAGAAACACAGAAGTCTTC. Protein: CASSLWGRNTEVF. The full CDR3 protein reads CASSLWGRNTEVFF.

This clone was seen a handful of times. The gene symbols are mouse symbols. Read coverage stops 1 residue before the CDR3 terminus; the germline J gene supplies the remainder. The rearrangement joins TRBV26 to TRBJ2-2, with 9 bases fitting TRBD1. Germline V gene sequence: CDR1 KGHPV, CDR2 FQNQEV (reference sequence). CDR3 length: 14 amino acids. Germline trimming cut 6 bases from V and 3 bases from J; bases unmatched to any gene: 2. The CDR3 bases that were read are TGTGCCAGCAGCCGACAGGGGGACACCGGGCAGCTCTAC. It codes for CASSRQGDTGQLY. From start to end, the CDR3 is CASSRQGDTGQLYF.

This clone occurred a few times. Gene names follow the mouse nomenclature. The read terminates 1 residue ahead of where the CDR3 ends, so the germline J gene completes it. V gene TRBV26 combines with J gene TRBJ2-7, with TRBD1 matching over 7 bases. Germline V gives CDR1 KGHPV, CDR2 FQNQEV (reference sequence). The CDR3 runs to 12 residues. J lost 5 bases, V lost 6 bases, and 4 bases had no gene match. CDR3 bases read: TGTGCCAGCAGCCCTACAGGGGATGAACAGTAC. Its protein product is CASSPTGDEQY. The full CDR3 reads CASSPTGDEQYF.

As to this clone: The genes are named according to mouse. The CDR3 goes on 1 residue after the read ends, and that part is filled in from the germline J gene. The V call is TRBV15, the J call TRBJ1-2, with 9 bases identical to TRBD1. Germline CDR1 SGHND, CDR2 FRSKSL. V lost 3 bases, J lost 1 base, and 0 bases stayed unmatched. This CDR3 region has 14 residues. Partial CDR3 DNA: TGTGCCAGCAGTTTGGGACAGGGAAACTCCGACTACACC. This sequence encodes CASSLGQGNSDYT. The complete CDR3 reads CASSLGQGNSDYTF.

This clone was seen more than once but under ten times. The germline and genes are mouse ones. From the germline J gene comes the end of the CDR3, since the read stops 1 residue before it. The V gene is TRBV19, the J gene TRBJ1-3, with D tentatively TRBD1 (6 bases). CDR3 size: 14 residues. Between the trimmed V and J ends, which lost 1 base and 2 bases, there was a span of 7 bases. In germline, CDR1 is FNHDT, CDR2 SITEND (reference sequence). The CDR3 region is CASSIKGAGNTLYF. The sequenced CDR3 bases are TGTGCCAGCAGTATAAAGGGGGCTGGAAATACGCTCTAT.

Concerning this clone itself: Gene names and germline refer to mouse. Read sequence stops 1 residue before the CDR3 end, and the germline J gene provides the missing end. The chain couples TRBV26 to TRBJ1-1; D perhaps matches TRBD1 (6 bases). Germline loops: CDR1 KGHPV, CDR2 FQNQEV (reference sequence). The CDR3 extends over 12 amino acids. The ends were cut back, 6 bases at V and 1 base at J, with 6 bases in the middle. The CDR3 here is CASRQGNTEVFF. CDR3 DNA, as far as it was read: TGTGCCAGCAGACAGGGGAACACAGAAGTCTTC. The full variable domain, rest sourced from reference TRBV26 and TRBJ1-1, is NSKVIQTPRYLVKGQGQKAKMRCIPEKGHPVVFWYQQNKNNEFKFLINFQNQEVLQQIDMTEKRFSAECPSNSPCSLEIQSSEAGDSALYLCASRQGNTEVFFGKGTRLTVV.